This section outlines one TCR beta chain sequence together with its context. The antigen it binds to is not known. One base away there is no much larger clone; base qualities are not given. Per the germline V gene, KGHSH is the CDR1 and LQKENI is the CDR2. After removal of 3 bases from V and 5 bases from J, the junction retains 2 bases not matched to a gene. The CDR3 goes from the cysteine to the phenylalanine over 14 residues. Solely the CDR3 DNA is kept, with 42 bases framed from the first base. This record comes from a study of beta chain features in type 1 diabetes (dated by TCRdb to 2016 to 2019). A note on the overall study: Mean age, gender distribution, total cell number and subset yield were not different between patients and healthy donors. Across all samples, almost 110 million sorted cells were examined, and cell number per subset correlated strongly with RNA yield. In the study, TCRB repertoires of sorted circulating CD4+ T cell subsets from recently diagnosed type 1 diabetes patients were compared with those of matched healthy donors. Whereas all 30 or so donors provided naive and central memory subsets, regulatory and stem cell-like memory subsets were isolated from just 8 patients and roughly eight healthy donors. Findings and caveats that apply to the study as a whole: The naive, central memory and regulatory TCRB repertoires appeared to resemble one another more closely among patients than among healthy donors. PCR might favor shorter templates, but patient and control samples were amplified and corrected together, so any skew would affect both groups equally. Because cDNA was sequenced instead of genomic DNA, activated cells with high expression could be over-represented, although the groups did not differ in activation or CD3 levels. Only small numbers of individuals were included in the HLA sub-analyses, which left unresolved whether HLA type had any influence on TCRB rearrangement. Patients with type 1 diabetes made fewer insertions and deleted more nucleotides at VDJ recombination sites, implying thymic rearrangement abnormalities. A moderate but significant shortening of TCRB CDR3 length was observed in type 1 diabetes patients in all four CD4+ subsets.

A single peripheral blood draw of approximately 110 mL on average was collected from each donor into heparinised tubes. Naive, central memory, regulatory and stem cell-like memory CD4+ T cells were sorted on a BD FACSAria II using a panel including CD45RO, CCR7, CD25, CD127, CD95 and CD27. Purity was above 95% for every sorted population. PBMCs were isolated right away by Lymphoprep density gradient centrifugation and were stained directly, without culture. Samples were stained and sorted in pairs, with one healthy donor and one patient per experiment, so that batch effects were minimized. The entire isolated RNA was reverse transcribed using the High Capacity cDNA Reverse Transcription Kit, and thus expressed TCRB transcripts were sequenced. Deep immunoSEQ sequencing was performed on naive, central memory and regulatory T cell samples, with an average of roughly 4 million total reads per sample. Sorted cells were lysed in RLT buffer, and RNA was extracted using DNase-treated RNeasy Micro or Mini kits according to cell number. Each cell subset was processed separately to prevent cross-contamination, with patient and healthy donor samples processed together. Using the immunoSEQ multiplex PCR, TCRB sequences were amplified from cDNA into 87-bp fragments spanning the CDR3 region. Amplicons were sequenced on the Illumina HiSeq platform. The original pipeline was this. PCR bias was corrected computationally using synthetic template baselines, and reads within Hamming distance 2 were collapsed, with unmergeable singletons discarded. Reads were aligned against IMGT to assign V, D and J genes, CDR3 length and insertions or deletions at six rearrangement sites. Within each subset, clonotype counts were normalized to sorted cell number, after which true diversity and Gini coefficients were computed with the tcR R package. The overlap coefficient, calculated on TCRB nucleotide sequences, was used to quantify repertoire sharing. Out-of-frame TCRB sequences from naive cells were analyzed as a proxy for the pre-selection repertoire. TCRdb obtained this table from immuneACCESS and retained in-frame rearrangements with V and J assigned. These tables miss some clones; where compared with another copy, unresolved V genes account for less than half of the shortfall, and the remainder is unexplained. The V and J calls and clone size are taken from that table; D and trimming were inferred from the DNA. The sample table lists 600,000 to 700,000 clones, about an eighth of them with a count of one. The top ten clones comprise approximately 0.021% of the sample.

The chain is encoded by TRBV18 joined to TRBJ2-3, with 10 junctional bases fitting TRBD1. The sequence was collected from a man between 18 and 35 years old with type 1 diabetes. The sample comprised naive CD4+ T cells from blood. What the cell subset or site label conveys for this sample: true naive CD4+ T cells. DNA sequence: TGTGCCAGCTCACCGAGGACAGGGGGAGATACGCAGTATTTT. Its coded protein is CASSPRTGGDTQYF. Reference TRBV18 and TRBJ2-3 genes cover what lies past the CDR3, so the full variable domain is NAGVMQNPRHLVRRRGQEARLRCSPMKGHSHVYWYRQLPEEGLKFMVYLQKENIIDESGMPKERFSAEFPKEGPSILRIQQVVRGDSAAYFCASSPRTGGDTQYFGPGTRLTVL.